These T cell receptor beta chains were read from a single sample in a study of cytotoxic CD8 clonotypes in ibrutinib-treated CLL. Libraries were prepared by immunoSEQ multiplex PCR; TCRdb keeps only in-frame clonotypes and omits some of them. Among just over 35,000 clones, about two thirds were seen once, and the ten largest hold 16%. The sequencing here drew on PBMCs, taken at disease progression, from a patient treated with ibrutinib. The source of these receptors is a human donor with chronic lymphocytic leukemia. Each CDR3 is given with its conserved first and last residue. The D gene is left open where the match is weak. Clone size appears in some rows only: once, few, many, or a class for an expanded clone.

d_call	clone_size	v_call	j_call	cdr3_aa	cdr3_nt
NA	few	TRBV5-6	TRBJ1-2	CASTVGDGYTF	TGTGCCAGCACCGTCGGGGATGGCTACACCTTC
NA	NA	TRBV2	TRBJ1-2	CASRGSGQFGGYTF	TGTGCCAGCAGAGGCTCCGGACAGTTTGGTGGCTACACCTTC
TRBD2	NA	TRBV19	TRBJ2-5	CASSVTSGQETQYF	TGTGCCAGTAGTGTGACTAGCGGACAAGAGACCCAGTACTTC
NA	NA	TRBV6-5	TRBJ1-1	CASSYSRVTWSTEAFF	TGTGCCAGCAGTTACTCGAGGGTTACATGGAGCACTGAAGCTTTCTTT
TRBD1	NA	TRBV11-2	TRBJ1-2	CASSQQQGNYGYTF	TGTGCCAGCAGCCAACAACAGGGGAACTATGGCTACACCTTC
TRBD1	NA	TRBV6-6	TRBJ2-1	CASSRDSYNEQFF	TGTGCCAGCAGTAGGGACAGCTACAATGAGCAGTTCTTC
NA	NA	TRBV29-1	TRBJ1-3	CSVEVVERGNTIYF	TGCAGCGTTGAAGTGGTGGAGAGGGGAAACACCATATATTTT
NA	NA	TRBV4-1	TRBJ1-1	CASSQEGEGLGTEAFF	TGCGCCAGCAGCCAAGAGGGCGAGGGGCTGGGGACTGAAGCTTTCTTT
TRBD1	NA	TRBV7-9	TRBJ2-1	CASSLTQGALGNEQFF	TGTGCCAGCAGCTTAACACAGGGGGCGCTGGGAAATGAGCAGTTCTTC
NA	NA	TRBV5-1	TRBJ2-6	CASSLALTVAGANVLTF	TGCGCCAGCAGCTTGGCTCTTACAGTGGCAGGGGCCAACGTCCTGACTTTC
TRBD1	NA	TRBV10-3	TRBJ1-2	CAISQMDRAGYTF	TGTGCCATCAGTCAAATGGACAGGGCTGGCTACACCTTC
TRBD2	NA	TRBV7-8	TRBJ2-5	CASNGHRLAGVETQYF	TGTGCCAGCAACGGTCACAGACTAGCGGGGGTGGAGACCCAGTACTTC
NA	NA	TRBV6-1	TRBJ2-7	CASSEFGRAYEQYF	TGTGCCAGCAGTGAATTTGGCAGGGCGTATGAGCAGTACTTC
NA	NA	TRBV15	TRBJ1-4	CATSRFAGKLFF	TGTGCCACCAGCAGATTCGCAGGAAAACTGTTTTTT
NA	NA	TRBV6-6	TRBJ1-4	CASSYSRGELFF	TGTGCCAGCAGTTACTCGCGGGGGGAACTGTTTTTT
NA	NA	TRBV6-5	TRBJ2-2	CASSYDNANTGELFF	TGTGCCAGCAGTTATGACAACGCGAACACCGGGGAGCTGTTTTTT
TRBD2	few	TRBV2	TRBJ2-5	CASSWTSGEETQYF	TGTGCCAGCAGTTGGACTAGCGGGGAAGAGACCCAGTACTTC
NA	NA	TRBV9	TRBJ1-1	CASSAGATKWVTEAFF	TGTGCCAGCAGCGCCGGCGCAACAAAATGGGTCACTGAAGCTTTCTTT
TRBD1	once	TRBV19	TRBJ1-1	CASSYNRGVTEAFF	TGTGCCAGTAGTTATAACAGGGGAGTCACTGAAGCTTTCTTT
NA	NA	TRBV2	TRBJ1-2	CASTLRDSTKSYTF	TGTGCCAGCACCCTTCGGGACTCCACAAAAAGCTACACCTTC
NA	NA	TRBV7-9	TRBJ2-3	CASSYRQAGDTQYF	TGTGCCAGCAGCTACCGACAGGCCGGAGATACGCAGTATTTT
NA	NA	TRBV20-1	TRBJ2-1	CSARDVQVQFF	TGCAGTGCTAGAGATGTACAGGTACAGTTCTTC
NA	NA	TRBV4-1	TRBJ1-2	CASSHPPAGGYTF	TGCGCCAGCAGCCATCCCCCGGCGGGGGGCTACACCTTC
NA	NA	TRBV21-1	TRBJ1-2	CASSKPWGSGYTF	TGTGCCAGCAGCAAACCATGGGGCTCGGGCTACACCTTC
TRBD1	NA	TRBV19	TRBJ1-1	CASSSWTGGPYEAFF	TGTGCCAGTAGTTCGTGGACAGGGGGCCCTTATGAAGCTTTCTTT
TRBD2	NA	TRBV19	TRBJ2-7	CASSIIAGGRHGTFSSYEQYF	TGTGCCAGTAGTATAATAGCGGGGGGGCGGCACGGTACGTTTAGCTCCTACGAGCAGTACTTC
TRBD1	NA	TRBV6-1	TRBJ1-1	CASSETGGSNTEAFF	TGTGCCAGCAGTGAAACAGGGGGCTCGAACACTGAAGCTTTCTTT
NA	NA	TRBV5-4	TRBJ1-4	CASSLADGEKLFF	TGTGCCAGCAGCTTGGCCGACGGAGAAAAACTGTTTTTT
NA	NA	TRBV18	TRBJ1-1	CASSPLKEEAFF	TGTGCCAGCTCCCCTCTTAAGGAAGAAGCTTTCTTT
TRBD1	NA	TRBV7-6	TRBJ2-3	CASKRGLATDTQYF	TGTGCCAGCAAGAGGGGGCTCGCCACAGATACGCAGTATTTT
TRBD1	NA	TRBV5-1	TRBJ1-1	CASSLSPGQESSGAFF	TGCGCCAGCAGCTTATCCCCCGGACAGGAATCCAGCGGGGCTTTCTTT
NA	medium-sized	TRBV5-1	TRBJ1-6	CASSLGDGDSPLHF	TGCGCCAGCAGCTTGGGGGACGGAGATTCACCCCTCCACTTT
TRBD1	NA	TRBV2	TRBJ2-1	CASSRQGKDNEQFF	TGTGCCAGCAGTAGACAGGGGAAGGACAATGAGCAGTTCTTC
TRBD2	NA	TRBV19	TRBJ2-5	CASSGRGDPFSETQYF	TGTGCCAGTAGTGGGCGGGGGGATCCGTTTTCGGAGACCCAGTACTTC
TRBD2	NA	TRBV5-4	TRBJ2-5	CASSRGGLETQYF	TGTGCCAGCAGCCGGGGGGGCCTCGAGACCCAGTACTTC